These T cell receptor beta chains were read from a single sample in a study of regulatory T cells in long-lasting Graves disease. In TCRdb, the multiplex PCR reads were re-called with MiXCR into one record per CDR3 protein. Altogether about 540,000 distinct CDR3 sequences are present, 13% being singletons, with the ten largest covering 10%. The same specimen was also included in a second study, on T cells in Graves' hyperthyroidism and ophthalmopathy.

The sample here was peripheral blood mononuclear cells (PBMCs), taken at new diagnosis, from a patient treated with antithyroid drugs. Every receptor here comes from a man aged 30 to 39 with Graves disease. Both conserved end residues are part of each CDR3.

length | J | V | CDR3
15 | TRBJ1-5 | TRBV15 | CATSRVLTANQPQHF
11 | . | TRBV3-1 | CASSQTGTQYF
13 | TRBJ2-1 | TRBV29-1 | CSVDGGALNEQFF
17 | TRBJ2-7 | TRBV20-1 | CSARGLAGGPSIDEQYF
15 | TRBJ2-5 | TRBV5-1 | CASSYRDRGNETQYF
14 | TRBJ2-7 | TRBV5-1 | CASSYGGGLYEQYF
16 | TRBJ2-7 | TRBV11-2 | CASSRPPGQSYYEQYF
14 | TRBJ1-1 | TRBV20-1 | CSARDGAGGDEAFF
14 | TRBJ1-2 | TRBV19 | CASSPRGQFYGYTF
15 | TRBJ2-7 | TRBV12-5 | CASGSGLVVYYEQYF
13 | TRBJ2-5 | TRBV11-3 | CASSHDLQETQYF
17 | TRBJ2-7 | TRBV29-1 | CSVEAPLLRSGTYEQYF
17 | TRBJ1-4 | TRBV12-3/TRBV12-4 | CASSRGLTGQANEKLFF
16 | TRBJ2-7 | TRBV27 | CASSPTRLADSYEQYF
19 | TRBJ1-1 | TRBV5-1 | CASSLVAGALPRQNTEAFF
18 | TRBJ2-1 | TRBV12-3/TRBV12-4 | CASSLVPKLAGAGNEQFF
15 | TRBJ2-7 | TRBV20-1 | CSARDNRGLVNEQYF
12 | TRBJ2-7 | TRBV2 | CASSGGQDEQYF
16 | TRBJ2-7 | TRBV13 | CASSTGLAGGPYEQYF
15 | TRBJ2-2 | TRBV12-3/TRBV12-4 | CASSLVGGAAGELFF
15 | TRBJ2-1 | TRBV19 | CASSSTSGKGNEQFF
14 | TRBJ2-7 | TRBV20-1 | CSAARTGEGYEQYF
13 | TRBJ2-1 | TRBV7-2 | CASSLGRYNEQFF
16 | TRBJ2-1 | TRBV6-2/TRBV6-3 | CASKTEGQFSYNEQFF
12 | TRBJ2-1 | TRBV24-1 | CATKTAYNEQFF
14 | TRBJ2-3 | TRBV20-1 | CSAYLAGVTDTQYF
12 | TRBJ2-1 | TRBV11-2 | CASSSLVYEQFF
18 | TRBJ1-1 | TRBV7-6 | CASSPVGWVGGADTEAFF
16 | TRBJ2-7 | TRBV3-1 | CASSQEAGRALYEQYF
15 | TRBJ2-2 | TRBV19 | CASRRDRGRVGELFF
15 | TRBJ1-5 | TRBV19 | CASSTRTGSNQPQHF
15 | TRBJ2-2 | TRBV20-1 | CSANTSGRSTGELFF
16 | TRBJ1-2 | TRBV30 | CAWNLGQGRLRGGYTF
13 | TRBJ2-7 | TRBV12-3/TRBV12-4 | CASSADRDNEQYF
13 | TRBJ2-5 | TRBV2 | CASVSGVEETQYF
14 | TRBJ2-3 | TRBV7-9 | CASQLYGSTDTQYF
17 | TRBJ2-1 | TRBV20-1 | CSYTPRGQTVSYNEQFF
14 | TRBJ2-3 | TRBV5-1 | CASSLFEHPDTQYF
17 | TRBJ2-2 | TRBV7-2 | CASSLTTGLAGVGELFF
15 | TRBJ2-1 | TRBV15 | CATSGEGGRGDEQFF
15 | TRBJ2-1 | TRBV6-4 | CASSETSGTYNEQFF